These 13 T cell receptor beta chains came from one sample sequenced in a study of blood T cell repertoires in COVID-19. The data were produced by immunoSEQ multiplex PCR, yet TCRdb's version contains in-frame clones alone and is incomplete. Of fewer than 250,000 clones listed, approximately 85% are singletons. The sample taken for sequencing was peripheral blood. The receptors come from a man between 45 and 60 years old with acute or convalescent COVID-19.

V and J are TRBV30 and TRBJ1-6; D is uncertain. This CDR3 is 14 amino acids long. Germline values: CDR1 GTSNPN, CDR2 SVGIG (reference sequence). Trimming took 0 bases from V and 9 from J, leaving 12 bases between them. The CDR3 DNA reads TGTGCCTGGAGTGTGTACTCGGGAGGTTCACCCCTCCACTTT. This codes for CAWSVYSGGSPLHF.

The chain is built from TRBV10-1 and TRBJ2-3, with TRBD2 matching 8 bases. Germline-derived CDR1 and CDR2 are WNHNN and SYGVQD (reference sequence). The CDR3 is 15 amino acids. V was pared by 2 bases and J by 6 bases, with 7 bases of the junction left unmatched. The CDR3 region is CASSEVAGPTDTQYF. In DNA form, the CDR3 reads TGCGCCAGCAGTGAGGTAGCGGGGCCTACGGATACGCAGTATTTT.

Remarks on this clone: Other DNA sequences in this specimen translate into the identical CDR3. The CDR3 here is CASSQGDRGYEQYF. The DNA of the CDR3 is TGCGCCAGCAGCCAAGGGGACAGGGGCTACGAGCAGTACTTC. The chain recombines TRBV4-1 with TRBJ2-7; 10 positions match TRBD1. V dropped 1 base and J dropped 3; count of bases not matched to a gene: 0. Germline assignment: CDR1 MGHRA and CDR2 YSYEKL. This CDR3 contains 14 residues.

V usage is TRBV6-5 and J usage is TRBJ2-2; D might be TRBD1 (6 bases). Trimming removed 0 bases from V and 1 base from J, with 9 bases in between. CDR3 size: 16 residues. CDR1 MNHEY and CDR2 SVGAGI come from the germline V gene. The DNA of the CDR3 is TGTGCCAGCAGTTACTCTTCGGACAGGAACACCGGGGAGCTGTTTTTT. Translating it yields CASSYSSDRNTGELFF.

The chain combines TRBV12-3 or TRBV12-4 with TRBJ2-3; weak D call: TRBD2 (7 bases). CDR3 length: 13 amino acids. V was cut by 8 bases and J by 2 bases, with 11 bases left in between. The CDR3 is CASLRGATDTQYF. In nucleotides, the CDR3 is TGTGCCAGCTTACGGGGGGCCACAGATACGCAGTATTTT.

The chain links TRBV9 to TRBJ2-7; the D gene is possibly TRBD1 (6 bases). The germline gives CDR1 SGDLS, CDR2 YYNGEE. V was cut by 3 bases and J by 4 bases, with 14 bases left in between. The CDR3 runs to 14 residues. CDR3: CASSATGQRYEQYF. The CDR3 bases are TGTGCCAGCAGCGCCACAGGACAGCGGTACGAGCAGTACTTC.

V usage is TRBV2 and J usage is TRBJ2-2; TRBD2 is a possible D gene (6 bases). The CDR3 is 18 residues long. The V and J ends lost 2 bases and 1 base respectively, with 17 bases between them. Germline V gene data show CDR1 as SNHLY and CDR2 as FYNNEI. CDR3 loop: CASSEPRRGGMNTGELFF. Written as DNA, the CDR3 is TGTGCCAGCAGTGAACCCCGGCGGGGCGGGATGAACACCGGGGAGCTGTTTTTT.

The gene calls are TRBV5-1 and TRBJ1-6; D ambiguous. Germline V gene data show CDR1 as SGHRS and CDR2 as YFSETQ. V was clipped by 5 bases and J by 5 bases, with 17 bases between them. The CDR3 is 16 residues long. The CDR3 DNA reads TGCGCCAGCAGACGCCGACCGAATGAGGATAATTCACCCCTCCACTTT. Protein: CASRRRPNEDNSPLHF.

This clone was seen a few times. This sample includes further DNA sequences coding for the same CDR3. Here the CDR3 DNA reads TGTGCCTGGAGTGTCGGGGGCAATCAGCCCCAGCATTTT. It specifies CAWSVGGNQPQHF. This sequence joins TRBV30 and TRBJ1-5; D uncertain. Germline V gene data show CDR1 as GTSNPN and CDR2 as SVGIG (reference sequence). With 0 bases removed from V and 2 bases from J, the gap between germline ends came to 5 bases. The CDR3 spans 13 residues.

This chain links TRBV19 with TRBJ1-2; the D gene is possibly TRBD1 (5 bases). This CDR3 has 14 residues. Germline lookup yields CDR1 LNHDA and CDR2 SQIVND (reference sequence). Between the trimmed V and J ends, which lost 5 bases and 8 bases, there was a span of 18 bases. The CDR3 region is CASSSQTGKGGYTF. In DNA form, the CDR3 reads TGTGCCAGTAGTTCCCAGACTGGGAAGGGGGGCTACACCTTC. Variable domain in full (rest from reference TRBV19 and TRBJ1-2): DGGITQSPKYLFRKEGQNVTLSCEQNLNHDAMYWYRQDPGQGLRLIYYSQIVNDFQKGDIAEGYSVSREKKESFPLTVTSAQKNPTAFYLCASSSQTGKGGYTFGSGTRLTVV.

This chain links TRBV19 with TRBJ2-7; D might be TRBD2 (5 bases). The CDR3 runs to 15 residues. Germline-derived CDR1 and CDR2 are LNHDA and SQIVND (reference sequence). Trimming pared 3 bases from V and 2 bases from J, leaving 14 bases between. This CDR3 is CASSIGGVGTYEQYF. The CDR3 coding sequence is TGTGCCAGTAGTATCGGAGGAGTCGGAACCTACGAGCAGTACTTC.

The chain is built from TRBV6-5 and TRBJ1-4; 8 bases match TRBD1. Per the germline V gene, CDR1 is MNHEY and CDR2 is SVGAGI. J gave up 8 bases and V 5 bases, and 4 bases lay outside the gene matches. This CDR3 is built from 13 residues. The CDR3 DNA follows: TGTGCCAGCAGTACAGGGGGAGGGGAAAAACTGTTTTTT. Its translation: CASSTGGGEKLFF.

The DNA for the CDR3 is TGTGCCAGCAGCTTTAATTCCGAACAGAAAAACATTCAGTACTTC. It translates to CASSFNSEQKNIQYF. The chain couples TRBV11-2 to TRBJ2-4; D remains ambiguous. Deletions cut 3 bases from V and 4 bases from J, with 13 bases between. The CDR3 has 15 residues. Germline loops: CDR1 SGHAT, CDR2 FQNNGV.